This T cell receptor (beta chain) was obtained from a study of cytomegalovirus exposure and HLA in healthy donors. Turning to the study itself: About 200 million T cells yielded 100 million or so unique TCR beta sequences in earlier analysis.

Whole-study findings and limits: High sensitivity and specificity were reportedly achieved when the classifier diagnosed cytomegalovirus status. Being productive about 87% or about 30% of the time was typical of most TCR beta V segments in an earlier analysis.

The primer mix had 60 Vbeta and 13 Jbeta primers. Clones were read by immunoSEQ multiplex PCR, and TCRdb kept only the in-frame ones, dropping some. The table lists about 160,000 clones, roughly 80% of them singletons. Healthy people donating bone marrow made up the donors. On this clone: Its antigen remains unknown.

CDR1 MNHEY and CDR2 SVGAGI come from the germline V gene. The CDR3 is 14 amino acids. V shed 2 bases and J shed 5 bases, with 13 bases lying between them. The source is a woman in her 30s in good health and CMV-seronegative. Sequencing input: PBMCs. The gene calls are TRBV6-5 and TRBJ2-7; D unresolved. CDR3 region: CASSYLDGRDEQYF. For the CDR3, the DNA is TGTGCCAGCAGTTACCTAGACGGCCGCGACGAGCAGTACTTC.